The rows below give T cell receptor beta chains drawn from one sample of a study of T cell responses to AZD1222 COVID-19 vaccine. Clones were sequenced by immunoSEQ multiplex PCR, and TCRdb holds only the in-frame ones, with some missing. The repertoire holds approximately 110,000 clones, over 80% seen once, with 7% to 9% in the top ten. The input for sequencing was peripheral blood, taken on day 0 of AZD1222 vaccination. These receptors were taken from an adult in good health. CDR3s include the opening cysteine and the closing phenylalanine or tryptophan. D genes are given only for firm matches. Size is stated for part of the rows, as once, few or many counts, or as a class when the clone is expanded.

size	V	D	J	CDR3	DNA
-	TRBV7-3	TRBD2	TRBJ2-3	CASSSTSGAAHTQYF	TGTGCCAGCAGCTCCACTAGCGGGGCCGCCCATACGCAGTATTTT
-	TRBV4-3	-	TRBJ1-3	CASSQGQVGWGNTIYF	TGCGCCAGCAGCCAAGGGCAGGTTGGATGGGGAAACACCATATATTTT
-	TRBV18	-	TRBJ1-5	CASSQAHSNQPQHF	TGTGCCAGCTCGCAGGCCCATAGCAATCAGCCCCAGCATTTT
-	TRBV4-3	TRBD1	TRBJ2-1	CASSQDSMGTGYEQFF	TGCGCCAGCAGCCAAGATTCAATGGGGACAGGGTATGAGCAGTTCTTC
-	TRBV12-3/TRBV12-4	-	TRBJ2-7	CASSLGSGNEQYF	TGTGCCAGCAGTTTGGGTAGCGGAAACGAGCAGTACTTC
-	TRBV30	TRBD1	TRBJ1-1	CAWRREGARTEAFF	TGTGCCTGGAGGAGAGAGGGGGCACGGACTGAAGCTTTCTTT
-	TRBV9	TRBD2	TRBJ2-3	CASSAGLAVSTDTQYF	TGTGCCAGCAGCGCCGGACTAGCGGTTAGCACAGATACGCAGTATTTT
once	TRBV11-2	-	TRBJ2-3	CASSPLAIYGANADTQYF	TGTGCCAGCAGCCCGCTAGCCATTTATGGGGCTAACGCAGATACGCAGTATTTT
-	TRBV5-1	-	TRBJ2-2	CASSTGSNTGELFF	TGCGCCAGCAGCACAGGTAGTAACACCGGGGAGCTGTTTTTT
-	TRBV18	TRBD1	TRBJ1-5	CASSPGQGSNQPQHF	TGTGCCAGCTCTCCAGGACAGGGAAGCAATCAGCCCCAGCATTTT
-	TRBV10-3	-	TRBJ1-6	CAISESNRGNSPLHF	TGTGCCATCAGTGAGTCGAACAGAGGCAATTCACCCCTCCACTTT
-	TRBV10-3	-	TRBJ1-1	CAISVTSMNTEAFF	TGTGCCATCAGTGTTACCAGCATGAACACTGAAGCTTTCTTT
-	TRBV29-1	-	TRBJ1-1	CSVEKGARTEAFF	TGCAGCGTTGAGAAAGGGGCGCGCACTGAAGCTTTCTTT
-	TRBV29-1	-	TRBJ2-7	CSVEDPGARDEQYF	TGCAGCGTTGAAGATCCGGGGGCCCGGGACGAGCAGTACTTC
-	TRBV27	TRBD1	TRBJ1-6	CASRTGGDNSPLHF	TGTGCCAGCAGGACAGGGGGCGATAATTCACCCCTCCACTTT
-	TRBV7-3	-	TRBJ2-3	CASSLLGGRTDTQYF	TGTGCCAGCAGCTTACTGGGAGGCCGCACAGATACGCAGTATTTT
-	TRBV15	TRBD1	TRBJ2-4	CATSRSTGQGRGKNIQYF	TGTGCCACCAGCAGATCGACGGGACAGGGGAGGGGGAAAAACATTCAGTACTTC
-	TRBV2	-	TRBJ1-3	CASNLQGLGNTIYF	TGTGCCAGCAACTTACAGGGTCTGGGGAACACCATATATTTT
-	TRBV30	-	TRBJ1-1	CAWSEQPNTEAFF	TGTGCCTGGAGTGAACAGCCCAACACTGAAGCTTTCTTT
-	TRBV4-2	-	TRBJ2-7	CASSQASRGPSYEQYF	TGTGCCAGCAGCCAAGCTTCGCGGGGACCCTCCTACGAGCAGTACTTC
-	TRBV5-4	-	TRBJ2-7	CASSSKGNNPYEQYF	TGTGCCAGCAGCTCGAAGGGCAACAACCCCTACGAGCAGTACTTC
once	TRBV11-2	TRBD1	TRBJ1-2	CASSLGPGTDTNYGYTF	TGTGCCAGCAGCTTAGGTCCCGGGACAGATACCAACTATGGCTACACCTTC
once	TRBV27	-	TRBJ1-4	CASKATWTNEKLFF	TGTGCCAGCAAGGCAACCTGGACTAATGAAAAACTGTTTTTT
-	TRBV3-1/TRBV3-2	-	TRBJ1-3	CASSQEGGSRNTIYF	TGTGCCAGCAGCCAAGAAGGAGGGAGCAGAAACACCATATATTTT
-	TRBV2	-	TRBJ1-6	CASGRDNSPLHF	TGTGCCAGCGGACGGGATAATTCACCCCTCCACTTT
-	TRBV27	TRBD1	TRBJ1-2	CASSPSDRGIGYTF	TGTGCCAGCAGTCCTTCGGACAGGGGAATTGGCTACACCTTC
few	TRBV12-5	-	TRBJ1-3	CASGLGVSGNTIYF	TGTGCTAGTGGTTTAGGAGTTTCCGGAAACACCATATATTTT
-	TRBV2	-	TRBJ1-6	CASSEGFAGPLHF	TGTGCCAGCAGTGAAGGGTTCGCCGGACCCCTCCACTTT
-	TRBV12-3/TRBV12-4	-	TRBJ1-1	CASGRRNTEAFF	TGTGCCAGCGGACGGAGGAACACTGAAGCTTTCTTT
-	TRBV30	-	TRBJ2-1	CAWSVLGYSYNEQFF	TGTGCCTGGAGTGTACTGGGCTACTCCTACAATGAGCAGTTCTTC
-	TRBV6-5	-	TRBJ1-1	CASNPLISENTEAFF	TGTGCCAGCAACCCTCTGATCTCAGAGAACACTGAAGCTTTCTTT
once	TRBV9	-	TRBJ1-5	CASSETDHQPQHF	TGTGCCAGCAGCGAGACAGACCATCAGCCCCAGCATTTT
-	TRBV6-5	-	TRBJ1-2	CASSYPRDGFYGYTF	TGTGCCAGCAGTTACCCCCGGGACGGGTTTTATGGCTACACCTTC
-	TRBV5-4	-	TRBJ1-2	CASSLSGDGGYTF	TGTGCCAGCAGCTTATCGGGAGACGGTGGCTACACCTTC
-	TRBV3-1/TRBV3-2	TRBD2	TRBJ2-3	CASSQDSLAGGATDTQYF	TGTGCCAGCAGCCAAGATAGTCTAGCGGGGGGTGCGACAGATACGCAGTATTTT
-	TRBV18	-	TRBJ2-1	CASSPLSSARGGYNEQFF	TGTGCCAGCTCACCGCTGTCCTCTGCTAGGGGAGGTTACAATGAGCAGTTCTTC
-	TRBV7-9	TRBD1	TRBJ2-5	CASSLSQDRLRTQYF	TGTGCCAGCAGCTTGTCCCAGGACAGGTTAAGGACCCAGTACTTC
-	TRBV5-6	-	TRBJ2-3	CASSFPPTDTQYF	TGTGCCAGCAGTTTCCCCCCGACAGATACGCAGTATTTT
-	TRBV7-7	TRBD2	TRBJ2-2	CASSPTSAGAGELFF	TGTGCCAGCAGCCCGACTAGCGCGGGAGCCGGGGAGCTGTTTTTT
-	TRBV27	TRBD1	TRBJ1-5	CASRPGQVSNQPQHF	TGTGCCAGCAGACCAGGACAGGTTAGCAATCAGCCCCAGCATTTT
once	TRBV5-1	-	TRBJ1-1	CASHSRDLNTEAFF	TGCGCCAGCCACTCCAGGGACTTGAACACTGAAGCTTTCTTT
-	TRBV9	-	TRBJ1-5	CASSVAVGGPQHF	TGTGCCAGCAGCGTAGCGGTGGGGGGACCCCAGCATTTT
once	TRBV4-3	TRBD1	TRBJ2-3	CASSQERDRGPDTQYF	TGCGCCAGCAGCCAAGAGCGGGACAGGGGCCCAGATACGCAGTATTTT
-	TRBV10-2	TRBD1	TRBJ1-6	CASTDRGAWNSPLHF	TGCGCCAGCACCGACAGGGGCGCTTGGAATTCACCCCTCCACTTT
-	TRBV3-1/TRBV3-2	-	TRBJ1-4	CASSSAGAEKLFF	TGTGCCAGCAGCAGCGCGGGGGCTGAAAAACTGTTTTTT
-	TRBV6-1	-	TRBJ1-4	CASSEPGHSNEKLFF	TGTGCCAGCAGTGAACCAGGCCATTCTAATGAAAAACTGTTTTTT
-	TRBV9	-	TRBJ1-3	CASSVAPSSSGNTIYF	TGTGCCAGCAGCGTGGCCCCTTCGAGCTCTGGAAACACCATATATTTT
-	TRBV27	TRBD2	TRBJ2-5	CASCLGTSGSRETQYF	TGTGCCAGCTGTTTGGGGACTAGCGGGAGCCGAGAGACCCAGTACTTC
-	TRBV7-2	-	TRBJ2-1	CASSMRGTGRSPFF	TGTGCCAGCAGCATGCGCGGGACGGGTCGTTCTCCATTCTTC
-	TRBV2	-	TRBJ2-1	CASSVQGGYNEQFF	TGTGCCAGCAGTGTCCAGGGGGGCTACAATGAGCAGTTCTTC
-	TRBV5-4	TRBD1	TRBJ1-2	CASSPGQGNNYGYTF	TGTGCCAGCAGCCCCGGACAGGGCAATAACTATGGCTACACCTTC
few	TRBV7-2	-	TRBJ1-2	CASSLGGDYGYTF	TGTGCCAGCAGCTTAGGAGGGGACTATGGCTACACCTTC
-	TRBV5-1	TRBD2	TRBJ2-7	CASSLAASGRDEQYF	TGCGCCAGCAGCTTGGCGGCTAGCGGGAGGGACGAGCAGTACTTC
-	TRBV2	-	TRBJ2-2	CASNRDGYTGELFF	TGTGCCAGCAACCGGGACGGGTACACCGGGGAGCTGTTTTTT
-	TRBV24-1	-	TRBJ1-2	CATSEGGSSGYTF	TGTGCCACCAGCGAGGGAGGATCGAGTGGCTACACCTTC